This TCR beta chain was profiled in a study of T cell responses to AZD1222 COVID-19 vaccine. Only in-frame clones appear in the TCRdb table, and some are missing; sequencing was by immunoSEQ multiplex PCR. The sample has about 110,000 clones, around nine tenths seen once. CDR1 is LGHDT, CDR2 YNNKEL, per germline (reference sequence). The CDR3 has 12 residues. Trimming left V 0 bases short and J 8 bases short, with 7 bases between. V and J are TRBV3-1 (or the pseudogene TRBV3-2) and TRBJ1-2; no clear D. Sequenced here: peripheral blood, sampled 28 days after the second AZD1222 dose. This receptor was taken from an adult who received the AZD1222 COVID-19 vaccine. The CDR3 protein is CASSQDLWGYTF. For the CDR3, the DNA is TGTGCCAGCAGCCAAGATTTGTGGGGCTACACCTTC.